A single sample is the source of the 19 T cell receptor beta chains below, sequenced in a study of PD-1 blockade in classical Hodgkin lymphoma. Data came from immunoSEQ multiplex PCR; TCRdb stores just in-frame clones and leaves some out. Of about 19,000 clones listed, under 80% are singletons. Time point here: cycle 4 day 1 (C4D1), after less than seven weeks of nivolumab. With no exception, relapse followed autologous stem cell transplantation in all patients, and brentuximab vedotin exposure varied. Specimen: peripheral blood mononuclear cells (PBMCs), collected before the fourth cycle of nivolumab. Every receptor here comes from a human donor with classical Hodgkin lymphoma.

As DNA, the CDR3 is TGTGCCAGCAGTTTAAACAGAAACACTGAAGCTTTCTTT. This sequence encodes CASSLNRNTEAFF. This chain connects TRBV27 to TRBJ1-1, with no clear D. Trimming removed 2 bases at V and 2 bases at J, with 6 bases between. The CDR3 runs 13 residues. Germline CDR1 and CDR2: MNHEY and SMNVEV (reference sequence).

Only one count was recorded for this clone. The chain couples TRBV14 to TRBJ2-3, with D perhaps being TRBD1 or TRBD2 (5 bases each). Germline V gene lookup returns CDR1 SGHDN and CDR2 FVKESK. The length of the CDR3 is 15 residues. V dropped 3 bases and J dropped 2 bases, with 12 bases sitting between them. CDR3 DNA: TGTGCCAGCAGCCAGCCGGGACCAAACACAGATACGCAGTATTTT. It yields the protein CASSQPGPNTDTQYF.

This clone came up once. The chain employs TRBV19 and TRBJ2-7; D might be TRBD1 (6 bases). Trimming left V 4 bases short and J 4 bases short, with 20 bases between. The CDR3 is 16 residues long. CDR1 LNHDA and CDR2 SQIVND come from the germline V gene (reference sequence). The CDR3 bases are TGTGCCAGTAGTACCGTACGGACAGAAAAAAATTACGAGCAGTACTTC. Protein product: CASSTVRTEKNYEQYF.

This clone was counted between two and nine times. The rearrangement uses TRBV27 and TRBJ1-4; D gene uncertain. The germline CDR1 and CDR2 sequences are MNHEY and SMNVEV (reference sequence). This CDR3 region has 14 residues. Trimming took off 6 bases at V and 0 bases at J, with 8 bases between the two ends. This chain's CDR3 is CASRQSATNEKLFF. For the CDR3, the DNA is TGTGCCAGCAGACAGAGTGCAACTAATGAAAAACTGTTTTTT.

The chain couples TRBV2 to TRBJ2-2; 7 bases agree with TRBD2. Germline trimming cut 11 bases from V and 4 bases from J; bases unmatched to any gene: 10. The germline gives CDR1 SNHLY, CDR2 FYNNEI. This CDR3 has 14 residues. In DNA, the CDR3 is TGTGCCGGGAACGGGGGGTTCGGCACCGGGGAGCTGTTTTTT. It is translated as CAGNGGFGTGELFF.

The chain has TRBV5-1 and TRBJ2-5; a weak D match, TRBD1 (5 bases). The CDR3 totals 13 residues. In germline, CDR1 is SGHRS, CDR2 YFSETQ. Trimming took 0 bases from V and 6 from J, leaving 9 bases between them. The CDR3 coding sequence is TGCGCCAGCAGCTTGGTCAGGGAAAAGACCCAGTACTTC. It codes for CASSLVREKTQYF.

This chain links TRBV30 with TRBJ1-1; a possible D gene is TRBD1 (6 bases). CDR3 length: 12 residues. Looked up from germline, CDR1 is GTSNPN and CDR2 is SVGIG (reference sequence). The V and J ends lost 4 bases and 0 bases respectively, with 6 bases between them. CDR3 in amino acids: CAWNRVNTEAFF. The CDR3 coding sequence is TGTGCCTGGAACAGGGTGAACACTGAAGCTTTCTTT.

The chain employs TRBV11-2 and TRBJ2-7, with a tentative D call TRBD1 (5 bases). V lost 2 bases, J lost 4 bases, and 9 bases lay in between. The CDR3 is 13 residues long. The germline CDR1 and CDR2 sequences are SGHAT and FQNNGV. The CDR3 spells CASSLNRRYEQYV. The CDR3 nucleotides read TGTGCCAGCAGCTTAAACAGGAGATACGAGCAGTACGTC.

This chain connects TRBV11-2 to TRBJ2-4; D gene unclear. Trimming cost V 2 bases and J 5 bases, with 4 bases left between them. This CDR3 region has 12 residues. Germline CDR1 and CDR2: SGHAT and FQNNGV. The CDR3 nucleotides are TGTGCCAGCAGCTTATCCGAAAACATTCAGTACTTC. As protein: CASSLSENIQYF.

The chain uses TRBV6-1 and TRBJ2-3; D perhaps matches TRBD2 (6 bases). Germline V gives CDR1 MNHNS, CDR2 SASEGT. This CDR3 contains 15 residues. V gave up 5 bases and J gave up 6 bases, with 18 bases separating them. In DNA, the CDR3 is TGTGCCAGCAGTAGAAATGCGAGACTAGGCGATACGCAGTATTTT. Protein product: CASSRNARLGDTQYF.

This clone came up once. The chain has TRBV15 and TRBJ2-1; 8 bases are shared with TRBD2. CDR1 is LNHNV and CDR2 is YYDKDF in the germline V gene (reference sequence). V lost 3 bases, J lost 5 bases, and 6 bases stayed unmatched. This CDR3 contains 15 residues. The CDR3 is CATSSRAGVHNEQFF. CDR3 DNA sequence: TGTGCCACCAGCAGTAGAGCGGGAGTCCACAATGAGCAGTTCTTC.

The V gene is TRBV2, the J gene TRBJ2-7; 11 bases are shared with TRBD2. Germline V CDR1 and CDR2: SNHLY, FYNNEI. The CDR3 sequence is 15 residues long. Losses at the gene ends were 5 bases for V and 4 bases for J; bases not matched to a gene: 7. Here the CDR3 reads CASSSVAGGPYEQYF. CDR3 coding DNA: TGTGCCAGCAGTTCCGTAGCGGGAGGGCCGTACGAGCAGTACTTC.

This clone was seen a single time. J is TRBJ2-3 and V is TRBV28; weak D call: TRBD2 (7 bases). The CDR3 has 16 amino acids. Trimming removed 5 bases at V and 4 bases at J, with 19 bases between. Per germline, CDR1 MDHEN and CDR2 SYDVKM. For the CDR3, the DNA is TGTGCCAGCAGTCCTGGGGGGGCAGGGACTTCAGATACGCAGTATTTT. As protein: CASSPGGAGTSDTQYF.

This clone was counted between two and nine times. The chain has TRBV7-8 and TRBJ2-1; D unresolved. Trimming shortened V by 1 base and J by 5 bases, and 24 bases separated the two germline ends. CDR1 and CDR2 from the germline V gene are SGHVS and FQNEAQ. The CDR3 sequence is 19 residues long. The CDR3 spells CASSLGSAHWKLLHNEQFF. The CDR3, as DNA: TGTGCCAGCAGCTTAGGATCCGCACATTGGAAACTTCTACACAATGAGCAGTTCTTC.

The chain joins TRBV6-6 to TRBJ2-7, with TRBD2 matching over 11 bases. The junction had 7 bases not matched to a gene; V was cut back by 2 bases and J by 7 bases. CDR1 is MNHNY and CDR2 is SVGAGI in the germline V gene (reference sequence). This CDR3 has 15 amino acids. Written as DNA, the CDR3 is TGTGCCAGCAGTTACACTAGCGGGAGCATGAGGGAGCAGTACTTC. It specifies CASSYTSGSMREQYF.

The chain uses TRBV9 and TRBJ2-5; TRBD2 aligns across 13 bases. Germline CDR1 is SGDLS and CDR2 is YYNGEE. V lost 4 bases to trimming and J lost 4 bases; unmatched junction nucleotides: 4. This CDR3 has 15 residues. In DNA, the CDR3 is TGTGCCAGCAGCCCAGGACTAGCGGGAGTAGAGACCCAGTACTTC. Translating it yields CASSPGLAGVETQYF. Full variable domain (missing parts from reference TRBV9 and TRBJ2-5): DSGVTQTPKHLITATGQRVTLRCSPRSGDLSVYWYQQSLDQGLQFLIQYYNGEERAKGNILERFSAQQFPDLHSELNLSSLELGDSALYFCASSPGLAGVETQYFGPGTRLLVL.

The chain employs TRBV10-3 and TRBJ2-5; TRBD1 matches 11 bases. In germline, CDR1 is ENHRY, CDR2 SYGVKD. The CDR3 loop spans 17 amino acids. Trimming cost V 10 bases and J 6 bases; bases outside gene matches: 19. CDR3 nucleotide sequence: TGTGCCACCACACTCCTCGGACAGGGGGCTCAGGGGCAGACCCAGTACTTC. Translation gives CATTLLGQGAQGQTQYF.

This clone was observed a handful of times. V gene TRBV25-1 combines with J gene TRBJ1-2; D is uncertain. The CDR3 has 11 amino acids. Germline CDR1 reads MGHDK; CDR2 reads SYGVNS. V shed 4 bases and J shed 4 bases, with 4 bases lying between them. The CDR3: CASSGIYGYTF. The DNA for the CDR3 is TGTGCCAGCAGTGGGATCTATGGCTACACCTTC.

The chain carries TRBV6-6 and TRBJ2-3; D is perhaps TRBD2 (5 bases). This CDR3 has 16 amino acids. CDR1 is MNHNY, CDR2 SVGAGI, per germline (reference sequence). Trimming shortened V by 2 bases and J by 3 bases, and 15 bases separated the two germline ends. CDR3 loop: CASSYPLLGNTDTQYF. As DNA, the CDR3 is TGTGCCAGCAGTTACCCCCTACTAGGTAATACAGATACGCAGTATTTT.